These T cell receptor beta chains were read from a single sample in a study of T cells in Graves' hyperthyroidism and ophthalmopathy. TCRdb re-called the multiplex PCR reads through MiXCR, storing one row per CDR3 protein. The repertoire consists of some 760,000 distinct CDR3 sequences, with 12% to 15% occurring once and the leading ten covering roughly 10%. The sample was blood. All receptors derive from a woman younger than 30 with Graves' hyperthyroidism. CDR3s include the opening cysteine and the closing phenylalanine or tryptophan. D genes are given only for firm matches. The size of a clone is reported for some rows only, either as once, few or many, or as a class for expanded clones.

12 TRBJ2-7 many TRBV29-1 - TGCAGCGTCGTTCTAGTCGGGTACGAGCAGTACTTC CSVVLVGYEQYF
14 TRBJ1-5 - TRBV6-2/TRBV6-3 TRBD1 TGTGCCAGCAACCCAGGGGGCCTGCGGGAGCCCCAGCATTTT CASNPGGLREPQHF
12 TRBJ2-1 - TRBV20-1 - TGCAGTGCTAATCACAGGGCCAATGAGCAGTTCTTC CSANHRANEQFF
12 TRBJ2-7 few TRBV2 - TGTGCCAGCCACGGGGCCTCCTACGAGCAGTACTTC CASHGASYEQYF
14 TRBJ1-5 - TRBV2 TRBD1 TGTGCCAGCAGGGACAGGATCGGCAGTCAGCCCCAGCATTTT CASRDRIGSQPQHF
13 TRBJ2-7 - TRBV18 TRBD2 TGTGCCAGCTCGGCCGGGACTAGCAGCGAGCAGTACTTC CASSAGTSSEQYF
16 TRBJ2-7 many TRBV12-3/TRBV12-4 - TGTGCCAGCAGTTTAGAGTCTATCGGGAGCTCCTACGAGCAGTACTTC CASSLESIGSSYEQYF
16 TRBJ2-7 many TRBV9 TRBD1 TGTGCCAGCAGCGCGGGACAGGGGCTTGGAAGCTACGAGCAGTACTTC CASSAGQGLGSYEQYF
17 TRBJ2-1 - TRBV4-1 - TGCGCCAGCAGCCAAGGGCGGAGGGGAAGCTCCTACAATGAGCAGTTCTTC CASSQGRRGSSYNEQFF
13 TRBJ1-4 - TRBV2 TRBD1 TGTGCCAGCACCGGGACAGGCCGTGAAAAACTGTTTTTT CASTGTGREKLFF
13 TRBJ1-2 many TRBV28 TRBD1 TGTGCCAGCAGTCCCGGGACAGGGGAAGGCTACACCTTC CASSPGTGEGYTF
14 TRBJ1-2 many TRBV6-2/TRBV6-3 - TGTGCCAGCAGTTACTCGATTGAGGGAAGGGGCTACACCTTC CASSYSIEGRGYTF
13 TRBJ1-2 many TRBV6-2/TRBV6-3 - TGTGCCAGCAGCAGGGAGTTACGCTATGGCTACACCTTC CASSRELRYGYTF
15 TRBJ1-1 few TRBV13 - TGTGCCAGCAGCTTAGTGGGGGGGGCGGACACTGAAGCTTTCTTT CASSLVGGADTEAFF
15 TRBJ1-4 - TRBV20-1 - TGCAGTGCTAGAAACAGTTTCGCAACTAATGAAAAACTGTTTTTT CSARNSFATNEKLFF
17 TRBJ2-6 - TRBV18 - TGTGCCAGCTCACCTATCGAAGTGCGCTCTGGGGCCAACGTCCTGACTTTC CASSPIEVRSGANVLTF
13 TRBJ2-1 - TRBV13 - TGTGCCAGCAGGAGGGGTTCCTACAATGAGCAGTTCTTC CASRRGSYNEQFF
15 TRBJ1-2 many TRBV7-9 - TGTGCCAGCAGCTTTGCAGCCTGGACGGGCTATGGCTACACCTTC CASSFAAWTGYGYTF
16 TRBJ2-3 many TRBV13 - TGTGCCAGCAGCTTTTCCCCGGCTAGCGGCACAGATACGCAGTATTTT CASSFSPASGTDTQYF
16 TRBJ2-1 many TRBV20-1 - TGCAGTGCTAGAGATCGCGGGACGAGCTCCTACAATGAGCAGTTCTTC CSARDRGTSSYNEQFF
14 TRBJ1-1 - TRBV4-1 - TGCGCCAGCAGCCAATGGATGTCAAACACTGAAGCTTTCTTT CASSQWMSNTEAFF
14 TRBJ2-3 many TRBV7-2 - TGTGCCAGCAGCGCGGGACTTACCACAGATACGCAGTATTTT CASSAGLTTDTQYF
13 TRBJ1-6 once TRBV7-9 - TGTGCCAGCAGCCCCCTGGTGGATTCACCCCTCCACTTT CASSPLVDSPLHF
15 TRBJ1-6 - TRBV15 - TGTGCCACCAGCAGAGAGCTGGGGGAGAATTCACCCCTCCACTTT CATSRELGENSPLHF
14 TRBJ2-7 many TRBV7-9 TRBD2 TGTGCCAGCAGTTTGCTAGCGGGAGGAGGCGAGCAGTACTTC CASSLLAGGGEQYF
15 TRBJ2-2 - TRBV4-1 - TGCGCCAGCAGCCCAAGCCCTAGGAGGACCGGGGAGCTGTTTTTT CASSPSPRRTGELFF
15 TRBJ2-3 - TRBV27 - TGTGCCAGCAGCCCGCTATGGAGGGAGGAAGATACGCAGTATTTT CASSPLWREEDTQYF
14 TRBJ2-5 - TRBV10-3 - TGTGCCATCAGTAATCCCGGCCGCGAAGAGACCCAGTACTTC CAISNPGREETQYF
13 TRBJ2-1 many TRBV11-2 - TGTGCCAGCAGCTTAGACTTAGCTGTTGAGCAGTTCTTC CASSLDLAVEQFF
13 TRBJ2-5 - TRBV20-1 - TGCAGTGCGGCCCCGGGGTACCAAGAGACCCAGTACTTC CSAAPGYQETQYF
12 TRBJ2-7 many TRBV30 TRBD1 TGTGCCTGCGACAGGGTCAGCTACGAGCAGTACTTC CACDRVSYEQYF
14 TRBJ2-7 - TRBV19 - TGTGCCAGTAGTATAGTCCTCGATAACTACGAGCAGTACTTC CASSIVLDNYEQYF
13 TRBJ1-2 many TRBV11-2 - TGTGCCAGCAGCGGTGGATCCAGCTATGGCTACACCTTC CASSGGSSYGYTF
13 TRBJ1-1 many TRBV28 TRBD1 TGTGCCAGCAGTTTCCAGGGGGCCACTGAAGCTTTCTTT CASSFQGATEAFF
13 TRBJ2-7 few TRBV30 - TGTGCCTGGAGTCAGCCCATTCTTAACGAGCAGTACTTC CAWSQPILNEQYF
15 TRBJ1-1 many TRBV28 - TGTGCCAGCAGTCCGGGGCAGGTCCTGAACACTGAAGCTTTCTTT CASSPGQVLNTEAFF
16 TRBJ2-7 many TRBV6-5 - TGTGCCAGCAGTTCACTAGCCATACAGGGTACCTACGAGCAGTACTTC CASSSLAIQGTYEQYF
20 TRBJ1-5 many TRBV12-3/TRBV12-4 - TGTGCCAGCAGTTTCGACGCCGGTGGGGTGGGGGGCGGTGGCAATCAGCCCCAGCATTTT CASSFDAGGVGGGGNQPQHF
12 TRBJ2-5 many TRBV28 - TGTGCCAGCAGTTCGGGGGCGAAGACCCAGTACTTC CASSSGAKTQYF
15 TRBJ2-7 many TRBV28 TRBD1 TGTGCCAGCAGTTTACTGGGGACAGTCTCCTACGAGCAGTACTTC CASSLLGTVSYEQYF
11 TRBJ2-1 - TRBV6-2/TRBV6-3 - TGTGCCAGCAGTTACTTCAATGAGCAGTTCTTC CASSYFNEQFF
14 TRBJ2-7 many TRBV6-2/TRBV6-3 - TGTGCCAGCAGTTACGAGGGGATCACCTACGAGCAGTACTTC CASSYEGITYEQYF
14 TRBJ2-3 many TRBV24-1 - TGTGCCACCAGTGGGACGGATGAAACCCCTACGCAGTATTTT CATSGTDETPTQYF
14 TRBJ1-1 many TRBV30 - TGTGCCTGGAGCTGGCTAACTATGAACACTAAAGCTTTCTTT CAWSWLTMNTKAFF
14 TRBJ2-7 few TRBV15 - TGTGCCACCAGCCTACGCTACGGAACTGACGAGCAGTACTTC CATSLRYGTDEQYF
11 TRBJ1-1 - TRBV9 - TGTGCCAGCAGCGGAGGAGGGGTGGCTTTCTTT CASSGGGVAFF
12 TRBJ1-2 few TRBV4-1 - TGCGCCAGCAGCCAAAACGGCCATGGCTACACCTTC CASSQNGHGYTF
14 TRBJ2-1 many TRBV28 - TGTGCCACCCTCCGACCCGCCGGTTACAATGAGCAGTTCTTC CATLRPAGYNEQFF
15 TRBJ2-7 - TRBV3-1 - TGTGCCAGCAGCAGGGTTCCTCTAGCCTCTTACGAGCAGTACTTC CASSRVPLASYEQYF
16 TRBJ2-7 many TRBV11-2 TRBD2 TGTGCCAGCAGCTTCACCCGAGCGGGAAGGAGGTCCGAGCAGTACTTC CASSFTRAGRRSEQYF
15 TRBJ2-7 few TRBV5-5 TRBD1 TGTGCCAGCAGCTTTACCGGGACAGAGGCCTACGAGCAGTACTTC CASSFTGTEAYEQYF
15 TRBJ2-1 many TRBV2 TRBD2 TGTGCCAGCACCAAGGGTAGCGGGAGTTACAATGAGCAGTTCTTC CASTKGSGSYNEQFF
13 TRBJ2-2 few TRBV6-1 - TGTGCCAGCAGCATGGTGAACACCGGGGAGCTGTTTTTT CASSMVNTGELFF
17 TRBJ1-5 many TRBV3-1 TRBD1 TGTGCCAGCATTCTCCTATGGCCGGGACAGGGGAATCAGCCCCAGCATTTT CASILLWPGQGNQPQHF
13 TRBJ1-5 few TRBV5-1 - TGCGCCAGCAGCTTGACAGCCAATCAGCCCCAGCATTTT CASSLTANQPQHF
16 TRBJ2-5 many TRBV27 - TGTGCCAGCAGTCCTCTCGAGGTGTGGGGGTCGGAGACCCAGTACTTC CASSPLEVWGSETQYF
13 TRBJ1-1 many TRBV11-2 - TGTGCCAGCAGCTTAGTCCAGCGCACTGAAGCTTTCTTT CASSLVQRTEAFF
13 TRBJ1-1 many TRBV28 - TGTGCCAGCAGTTTAGCGTCGAGCACTGAAGCTTTCTTT CASSLASSTEAFF
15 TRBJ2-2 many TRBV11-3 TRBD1 TGTGCCACAGCCGGGACAGGGTTTAACACCGGGGAGCTGTTTTTT CATAGTGFNTGELFF
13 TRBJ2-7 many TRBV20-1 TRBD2 TGCAGTGCTGGAACTAGCGGAACCTACGAGCAGTACTTC CSAGTSGTYEQYF